Listed here are 26 T cell receptor beta chains from one sample, sequenced in a study of blood T cell repertoires in COVID-19. The method was immunoSEQ multiplex PCR; TCRdb's version includes in-frame clones alone and lacks a portion of them. The sample gives more than 300,000 clones, roughly nine tenths of which show up once; roughly 10% is in the top ten. The sequenced sample consisted of PBMCs or T cells enriched from blood (not recorded which). Every receptor here comes from a woman aged 25 to 39 who had recovered from COVID-19.

This clone was picked up one time. J is TRBJ2-7 and V is TRBV5-5; 7 bases map to TRBD2. Germline CDR1 SGHKS, CDR2 YYEKEE (reference sequence). V gave up 5 bases and J gave up 1 base; unmatched junction bases: 3. The CDR3 is 13 amino acids. This CDR3 reads CASRWGGSYEQYF. The CDR3 coding sequence is TGTGCCAGCAGATGGGGGGGATCCTACGAGCAGTACTTC.

CDR3 in amino acids: CASSGLAGGPGEQYF. The CDR3 coding sequence is TGTGCCAGCAGCGGACTAGCGGGAGGGCCGGGGGAGCAGTACTTC. The chain has TRBV28 and TRBJ2-7, with 15 bases fitting TRBD2. The CDR3 consists of 15 residues. Looked up from germline, CDR1 is MDHEN and CDR2 is SYDVKM. J gave up 7 bases and V 6 bases, and 7 bases lay outside the gene matches.

This chain joins TRBV6-1 and TRBJ1-5; 8 nucleotides match TRBD1. Germline assignment: CDR1 MNHNS and CDR2 SASEGT. The CDR3 runs to 17 residues. V shed 0 bases, J shed 4 bases, and the junction held 8 bases outside the gene matches. CDR3 bases: TGTGCCAGCAGTGAAGCTCTCCAAGGACAGGGTAATCAGCCCCAGCATTTT. This gives the protein CASSEALQGQGNQPQHF.

CDR3 sequence (DNA): TGTGCCAGCAGTGAAAGAGGACTAAACACCGGGGAGCTGTTTTTT. It translates to CASSERGLNTGELFF. This chain links TRBV6-1 with TRBJ2-2; D is possibly TRBD2 (6 bases). Trimming removed 2 bases at V and 2 bases at J, with 9 bases between. Germline values: CDR1 MNHNS, CDR2 SASEGT. The CDR3 covers 15 residues.

The CDR3 here is CASSRQVGTDTQYF. The CDR3 nucleotides read TGTGCCAGCAGTAGGCAGGTTGGGACAGATACGCAGTATTTT. V and J are TRBV28 and TRBJ2-3; D gene ambiguous. This CDR3 has 14 residues. V lost 5 bases, J lost 3 bases, and 12 bases lay in between. Germline-derived CDR1 and CDR2 are MDHEN and SYDVKM.

The rearrangement uses TRBV12-5 and TRBJ1-1; D perhaps matches TRBD1 (5 bases). Between the trimmed V and J ends, which lost 4 bases and 2 bases, there was a span of 8 bases. This CDR3 contains 13 residues. CDR1 is LGHNT and CDR2 is FRNRAP in the germline V gene. CDR3 sequence: CASGYRLNTEAFF. CDR3 nucleotides: TGTGCTAGTGGTTACAGGTTAAACACTGAAGCTTTCTTT.

The J gene is TRBJ2-3, the V gene TRBV7-9, with 14 bases aligning to TRBD2. The CDR3 totals 16 residues. After removal of 3 bases from V and 3 bases from J, the junction contained 2 bases not matched to a gene. CDR1 is SEHNR and CDR2 is FQNEAQ in the germline V gene (reference sequence). The CDR3 protein is CASSFRTSGRTDTQYF. CDR3 DNA: TGTGCCAGCAGCTTCCGGACTAGCGGGAGGACAGATACGCAGTATTTT. Filled out from reference TRBV7-9 and TRBJ2-3, the complete variable domain reads DTGVSQNPRHKITKRGQNVTFRCDPISEHNRLYWYRQTLGQGPEFLTYFQNEAQLEKSRLLSDRFSAERPKGSFSTLEIQRTEQGDSAMYLCASSFRTSGRTDTQYFGPGTRLTVL.

This rearrangement joins TRBV19 to TRBJ2-7; D not certain. Between the trimmed V and J ends, which lost 4 bases and 3 bases, there was a span of 10 bases. The CDR3 runs 13 residues. Germline CDR1 and CDR2: LNHDA and SQIVND (reference sequence). This chain's CDR3 is CASSTQDDYEQYF. CDR3 in DNA: TGTGCCAGTAGTACTCAGGATGACTACGAGCAGTACTTC.

The CDR3 DNA reads as TGTGCCACCAAGACAGGGGGGTACGAGCAGTACTTC. Residues: CATKTGGYEQYF. The J gene is TRBJ2-7, the V gene TRBV2, with TRBD1 matching 9 bases. The J segment lost 4 bases and the V segment lost 10 bases, leaving 5 bases of the junction unmatched. The CDR3 has 12 residues. CDR1 SNHLY and CDR2 FYNNEI come from the germline V gene.

The chain employs TRBV7-9 and TRBJ1-6; tentatively, D is TRBD1 (6 bases). The length of the CDR3 is 14 residues. The germline V gene has CDR1 SEHNR and CDR2 FQNEAQ (reference sequence). V lost 3 bases to trimming and J lost 8 bases, with 11 bases between them. CDR3 nucleotides: TGTGCCAGCAGCTTGGGGACAAGTGATTCACCCCTCCACTTT. Amino acid sequence: CASSLGTSDSPLHF.

Here the CDR3 reads CASSLGGNRWETQYF. The DNA for the CDR3 is TGTGCCAGCAGCTTGGGCGGGAATCGTTGGGAGACCCAGTACTTC. J is TRBJ2-5 and V is TRBV5-4; perhaps TRBD2 as D (6 bases). The V end was cut by 0 bases, the J end by 5 bases, with 14 bases between. The germline V gene has CDR1 SGHNT and CDR2 YYREEE (reference sequence). The CDR3 has 15 amino acids.

Remarks on this clone: This same CDR3 is encoded by further DNA sequences in the sample. This chain links TRBV18 with TRBJ2-1, with 7 bases identical to TRBD1. The CDR3 consists of 14 residues. V dropped 3 bases and J dropped 4; count of bases not matched to a gene: 3. Germline CDR1 KGHSH, CDR2 LQKENI. The CDR3 sequence is CASSPPTGYNEQFF. CDR3 DNA: TGTGCCAGCTCACCGCCGACAGGGTACAATGAGCAGTTCTTC.

The chain links TRBV4-1 to TRBJ2-7; maybe TRBD1 (6 bases). The germline CDR1 and CDR2 sequences are MGHRA and YSYEKL. This CDR3 has 13 residues. Deletions cut 3 bases from V and 9 bases from J, with 15 bases between. The CDR3 loop is CASSHQDSASQYF. The DNA for the CDR3 is TGCGCCAGCAGCCACCAGGACAGCGCGTCGCAGTACTTC.

This clone was counted between two and nine times. The chain has TRBV2 and TRBJ1-5; D is possibly TRBD1 (5 bases). In germline, CDR1 is SNHLY, CDR2 FYNNEI. This CDR3 is 12 amino acids long. Trimming removed 10 bases from V and 11 bases from J, with 18 bases in between. CDR3 in DNA: TGTGCCATCGGAAGCAAGGGGATAGCCCAGCATTTT. Translation: CAIGSKGIAQHF.

CDR3 protein: CSASRGYEQFF. The CDR3 bases are TGCAGTGCTAGTAGGGGGTATGAGCAGTTCTTC. The chain joins TRBV20-1 to TRBJ2-1, with a weak D call TRBD1 (6 bases). This CDR3 is 11 amino acids long. Germline V gene data show CDR1 as DFQATT and CDR2 as SNEGSKA (reference sequence). Trimming cost V 3 bases and J 8 bases, with 8 bases left between them.

The chain recombines TRBV19 with TRBJ2-7, with D possibly TRBD1 on 6 matching bases. The CDR3 has 13 amino acids. Germline loops: CDR1 LNHDA, CDR2 SQIVND (reference sequence). V lost 3 bases, J lost 9 bases, and 15 bases lay in between. The CDR3 here is CASSIPGGFRQYF. CDR3 coding DNA: TGTGCCAGTAGTATCCCTGGGGGCTTTCGGCAGTACTTC.

The gene calls are TRBV20-1 and TRBJ2-7; D unresolved. Trimming cost V 3 bases and J 1 base, with 10 bases left between them. Germline V gene lookup returns CDR1 DFQATT and CDR2 SNEGSKA (reference sequence). The length of the CDR3 is 13 residues. CDR3 bases: TGCAGTGCTAGTATAGCTGAATCCTACGAGCAGTACTTC. This sequence encodes CSASIAESYEQYF.

This chain connects TRBV5-4 to TRBJ2-3, with D unclear. The CDR3 has 16 residues. Per the germline V gene, CDR1 is SGHNT and CDR2 is YYREEE (reference sequence). V lost 1 base and J 5 bases, leaving 17 bases between the germline ends. CDR3: CASSLLSLRILDTQYF. The CDR3 nucleotides are TGTGCCAGCAGCTTGCTGTCACTTCGAATCTTAGATACGCAGTATTTT.

The chain uses TRBV2 and TRBJ1-1, with 10 bases lining up with TRBD1. Per the germline V gene, CDR1 is SNHLY and CDR2 is FYNNEI. The V segment lost 6 bases and the J segment 6 bases; nucleotides outside the gene matches: 4. There are 13 residues in the CDR3. The chain's CDR3 is CASRRTGGAEAFF. The CDR3 DNA sequence: TGTGCCAGCAGGAGGACAGGGGGGGCTGAAGCTTTCTTT.

The chain is built from TRBV2 and TRBJ1-2, with 9 bases that match TRBD1. After removal of 6 bases from V and 4 bases from J, the junction contained 6 bases not matched to a gene. In germline, CDR1 is SNHLY, CDR2 FYNNEI. The CDR3 is made up of 14 amino acids. The CDR3 loop reads CASRRTGVRYGYTF. For the CDR3, the DNA is TGTGCCAGCAGGAGGACAGGGGTTCGCTATGGCTACACCTTC.

The rearrangement joins TRBV5-4 to TRBJ1-6; D is ambiguous. The length of the CDR3 is 14 residues. Germline V gives CDR1 SGHNT, CDR2 YYREEE (reference sequence). V lost 1 base and J 7 bases, leaving 9 bases between the germline ends. The CDR3 coding sequence is TGTGCCAGCAGCTTGTGGGCCGCAAATTCACCCCTCCACTTT. This translates into CASSLWAANSPLHF.

This clone has a single count. Distinct nucleotide sequences in the sample also encode this CDR3. The gene calls are TRBV30 and TRBJ1-3; weak D call: TRBD1 (6 bases). CDR3 length equals 14 residues. Trimming left V 0 bases short and J 1 base short, with 7 bases between. CDR1 is GTSNPN and CDR2 is SVGIG in the germline V gene (reference sequence). The CDR3 region is CAWSVGGSGNTIYF. In nucleotides, the CDR3 is TGTGCCTGGAGTGTAGGGGGATCTGGAAACACCATATATTTT. Drawing the rest from reference TRBV30 and TRBJ1-3, the complete variable domain is SQTIHQWPATLVQPVGSPLSLECTVEGTSNPNLYWYRQAAGRGLQLLFYSVGIGQISSEVPQNLSASRPQDRQFILSSKKLLLSDSGFYLCAWSVGGSGNTIYFGEGSWLTVV.

The chain uses TRBV7-9 and TRBJ1-1; 11 bases are a match to TRBD1. Germline CDR1 SEHNR, CDR2 FQNEAQ (reference sequence). Trimming at V came to 2 bases and at J to 4 bases, leaving 3 bases not matched to a gene. The CDR3 length is 15 residues. CDR3 protein: CASSLPGTGGTEAFF. The CDR3 DNA follows: TGTGCCAGCAGCTTACCCGGGACAGGGGGCACTGAAGCTTTCTTT.

The chain carries TRBV2 and TRBJ2-7; 9 bases are shared with TRBD1. Germline V gives CDR1 SNHLY, CDR2 FYNNEI. This CDR3 spans 18 amino acids. V dropped 6 bases and J dropped 7; count of bases not matched to a gene: 22. CDR3 coding DNA: TGTGCCAGCAGCTCCCAGGGACAGGGTGTGAAGAGGAGGCGGGAGCAGTACTTC. Translation gives CASSSQGQGVKRRREQYF.

The chain combines TRBV29-1 with TRBJ1-3; D uncertain. The V gene lost 6 bases and the J gene lost 4 bases, with 7 bases spanning the gap. Per the germline V gene, CDR1 is SQVTM and CDR2 is ANQGSEA. This CDR3 region has 11 residues. CDR3 residues: CSVPSGNTIYF. The CDR3 nucleotides are TGCAGCGTCCCATCCGGAAACACCATATATTTT.

The chain links TRBV4-1 to TRBJ2-7; 9 bases agree with TRBD2. The CDR3 sequence is 14 residues long. Unmatched junction bases numbered 10, after V lost 6 bases and J lost 7 bases. CDR1 is MGHRA and CDR2 is YSYEKL in the germline V gene. The CDR3 DNA sequence: TGCGCCAGCAGTCCTAGCGGGGCCCCTAGGGAGCAGTACTTC. Translating it yields CASSPSGAPREQYF.